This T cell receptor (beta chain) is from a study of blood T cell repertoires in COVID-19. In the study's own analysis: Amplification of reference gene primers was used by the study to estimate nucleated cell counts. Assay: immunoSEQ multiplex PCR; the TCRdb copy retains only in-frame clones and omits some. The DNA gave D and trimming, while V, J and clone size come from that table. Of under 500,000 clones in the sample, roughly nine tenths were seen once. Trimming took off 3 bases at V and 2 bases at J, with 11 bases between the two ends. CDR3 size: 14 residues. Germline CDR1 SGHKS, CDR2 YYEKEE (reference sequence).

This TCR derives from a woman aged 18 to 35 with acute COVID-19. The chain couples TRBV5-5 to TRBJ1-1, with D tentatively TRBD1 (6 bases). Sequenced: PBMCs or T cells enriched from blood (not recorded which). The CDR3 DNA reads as TGTGCCAGCAGCTGGACAGTGGGAAACACTGAAGCTTTCTTT. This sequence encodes CASSWTVGNTEAFF. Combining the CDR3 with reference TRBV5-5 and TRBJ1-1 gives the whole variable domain DAGVTQSPTHLIKTRGQQVTLRCSPISGHKSVSWYQQVLGQGPQFIFQYYEKEERGRGNFPDRFSARQFPNYSSELNVNALLLGDSALYLCASSWTVGNTEAFFGQGTRLTVV.